One T cell receptor (beta chain) is described in this entry. Its target is unknown. PCR was performed using 60 Vbeta and 13 Jbeta primers. Clones were read by immunoSEQ multiplex PCR, and TCRdb kept only the in-frame ones, dropping some. The sample records under 150,000 clones, around 83% being singletons. This sample stems from a study of cytomegalovirus exposure and HLA in healthy donors. Whole-study findings and limits: Confirmation in vitro established that a few CMV-associated chains were specific for CMV antigens. Researchers catalogued under 200 TCR beta chains as cytomegalovirus-associated. Reports indicated that the classifier achieved high specificity and sensitivity in diagnosing cytomegalovirus status.

CDR3 length: 15 residues. Trimming stripped 4 bases from V and 0 bases from J, with 10 bases between. In germline, CDR1 is SGHVS, CDR2 FQNEAQ. The chain carries TRBV7-8 and TRBJ1-3; D is undetermined. The sequencing sample was made of PBMCs. The receptor was derived from a girl aged 2 to 9 in good health and CMV-seronegative. CDR3 in DNA: TGTGCCAGCAGCTCCCCCCGCGACTCTGGAAACACCATATATTTT. Protein product: CASSSPRDSGNTIYF. Full variable domain (rest looked up from reference TRBV7-8 and TRBJ1-3): GAGVSQSPRYKVAKRGQDVALRCDPISGHVSLFWYQQALGQGPEFLTYFQNEAQLDKSGLPSDRFFAERPEGSVSTLKIQRTQQEDSAVYLCASSSPRDSGNTIYFGEGSWLTVV.